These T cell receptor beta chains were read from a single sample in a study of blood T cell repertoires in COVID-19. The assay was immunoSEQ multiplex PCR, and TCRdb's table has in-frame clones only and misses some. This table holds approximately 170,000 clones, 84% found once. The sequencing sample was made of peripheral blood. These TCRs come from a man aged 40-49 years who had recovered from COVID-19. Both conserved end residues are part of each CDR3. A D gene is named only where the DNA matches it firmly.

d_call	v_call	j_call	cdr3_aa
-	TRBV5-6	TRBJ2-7	CASSRTQSTYEQYF
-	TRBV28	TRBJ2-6	CAHAVSGANVLTF
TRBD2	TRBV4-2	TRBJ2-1	CASSQGTSGDNNEQFF
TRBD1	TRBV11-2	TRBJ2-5	CASSLGDRGFQETQYF
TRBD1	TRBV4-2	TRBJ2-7	CASSQDGTGRDEQYF
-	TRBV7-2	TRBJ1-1	CASRARVLLMNTEAFF
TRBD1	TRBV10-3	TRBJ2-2	CAISGDRDDTGELFF
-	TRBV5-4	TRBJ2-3	CASSSLSSTDTQYF
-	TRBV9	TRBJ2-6	CASSAGPGVGANVLTF
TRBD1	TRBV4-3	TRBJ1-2	CASSRALKTGNYGYTF
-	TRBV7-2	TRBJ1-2	CASSTYSGDGYTF
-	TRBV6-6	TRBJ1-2	CASSYSTDYGYTF
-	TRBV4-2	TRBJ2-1	CASSQSGSYNEQFF
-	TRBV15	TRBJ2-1	CATSRAVSEQFF
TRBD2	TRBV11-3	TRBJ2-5	CASSSGGSSETQYF
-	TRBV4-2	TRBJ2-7	CASSQGGTFYEQYF
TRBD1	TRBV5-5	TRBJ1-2	CASNLQGASYGYTF
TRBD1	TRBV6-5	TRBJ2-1	CASSQPGQGNNEQFF
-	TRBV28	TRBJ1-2	CASSFFSGAEDYGYTF
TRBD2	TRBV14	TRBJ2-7	CASSVTEVLAGPEARYEQYF
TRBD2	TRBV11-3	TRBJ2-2	CASSRGDAGELFF
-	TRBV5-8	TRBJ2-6	CASSPGTFTSGANVLTF
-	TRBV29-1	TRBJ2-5	CSVERAIKETQYF